This note documents a single T cell receptor beta chain sequence. The antigen remains unidentified. The sample originates from a study of breast tumors, draining lymph nodes, adjacent tissues. Study-wide results and caveats: Tumors had less TCR diversity than lymph nodes, more than nontumor tissue. Luminal-like breast cancer showed significantly higher tumor–nontumor repertoire similarity than basal-like.

TCRdb re-analysed the multiplex PCR reads in MiXCR, keeping a single row per CDR3 protein. The top ten hold about 1% of the sample, which has 270,000 or so distinct CDR3 sequences, 30% seen once. Breast cancer patients provided tissue from their axillary draining lymph nodes. The source material was axillary lymph node tissue. The clonotype originates from a female donor with breast cancer. Some clones in this sample may be carry-over from other donors' samples.

The CDR3 bases are TGCGCCAGCAGTACCCCAAAAGGGGGCGGATACGAGCAGTACTTC. This sequence encodes CASSTPKGGGYEQYF. This rearrangement joins TRBV5-1 to TRBJ2-7, with 7 positions matching TRBD1. This CDR3 has 15 amino acids. CDR1 SGHRS and CDR2 YFSETQ come from the germline V gene. With 5 bases clipped from V and 4 bases from J, the junction kept 12 bases outside the gene matches.